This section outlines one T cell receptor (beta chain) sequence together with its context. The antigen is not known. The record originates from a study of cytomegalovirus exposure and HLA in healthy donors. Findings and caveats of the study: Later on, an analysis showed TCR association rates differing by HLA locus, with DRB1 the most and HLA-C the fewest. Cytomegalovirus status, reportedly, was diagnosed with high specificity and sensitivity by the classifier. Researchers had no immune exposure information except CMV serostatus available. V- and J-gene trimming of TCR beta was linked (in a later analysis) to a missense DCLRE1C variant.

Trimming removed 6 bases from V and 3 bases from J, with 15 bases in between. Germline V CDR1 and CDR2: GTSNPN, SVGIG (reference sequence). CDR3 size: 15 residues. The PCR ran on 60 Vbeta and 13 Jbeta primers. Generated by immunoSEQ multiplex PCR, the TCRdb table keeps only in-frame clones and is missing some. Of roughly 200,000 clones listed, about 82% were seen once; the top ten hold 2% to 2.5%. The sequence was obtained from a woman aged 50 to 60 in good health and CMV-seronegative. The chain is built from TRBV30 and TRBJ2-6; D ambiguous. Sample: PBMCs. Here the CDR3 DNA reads TGTGCCTGTTCTTTCTCCCCCGGTGGGGCCAACGTCCTGACTTTC. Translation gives CACSFSPGGANVLTF.